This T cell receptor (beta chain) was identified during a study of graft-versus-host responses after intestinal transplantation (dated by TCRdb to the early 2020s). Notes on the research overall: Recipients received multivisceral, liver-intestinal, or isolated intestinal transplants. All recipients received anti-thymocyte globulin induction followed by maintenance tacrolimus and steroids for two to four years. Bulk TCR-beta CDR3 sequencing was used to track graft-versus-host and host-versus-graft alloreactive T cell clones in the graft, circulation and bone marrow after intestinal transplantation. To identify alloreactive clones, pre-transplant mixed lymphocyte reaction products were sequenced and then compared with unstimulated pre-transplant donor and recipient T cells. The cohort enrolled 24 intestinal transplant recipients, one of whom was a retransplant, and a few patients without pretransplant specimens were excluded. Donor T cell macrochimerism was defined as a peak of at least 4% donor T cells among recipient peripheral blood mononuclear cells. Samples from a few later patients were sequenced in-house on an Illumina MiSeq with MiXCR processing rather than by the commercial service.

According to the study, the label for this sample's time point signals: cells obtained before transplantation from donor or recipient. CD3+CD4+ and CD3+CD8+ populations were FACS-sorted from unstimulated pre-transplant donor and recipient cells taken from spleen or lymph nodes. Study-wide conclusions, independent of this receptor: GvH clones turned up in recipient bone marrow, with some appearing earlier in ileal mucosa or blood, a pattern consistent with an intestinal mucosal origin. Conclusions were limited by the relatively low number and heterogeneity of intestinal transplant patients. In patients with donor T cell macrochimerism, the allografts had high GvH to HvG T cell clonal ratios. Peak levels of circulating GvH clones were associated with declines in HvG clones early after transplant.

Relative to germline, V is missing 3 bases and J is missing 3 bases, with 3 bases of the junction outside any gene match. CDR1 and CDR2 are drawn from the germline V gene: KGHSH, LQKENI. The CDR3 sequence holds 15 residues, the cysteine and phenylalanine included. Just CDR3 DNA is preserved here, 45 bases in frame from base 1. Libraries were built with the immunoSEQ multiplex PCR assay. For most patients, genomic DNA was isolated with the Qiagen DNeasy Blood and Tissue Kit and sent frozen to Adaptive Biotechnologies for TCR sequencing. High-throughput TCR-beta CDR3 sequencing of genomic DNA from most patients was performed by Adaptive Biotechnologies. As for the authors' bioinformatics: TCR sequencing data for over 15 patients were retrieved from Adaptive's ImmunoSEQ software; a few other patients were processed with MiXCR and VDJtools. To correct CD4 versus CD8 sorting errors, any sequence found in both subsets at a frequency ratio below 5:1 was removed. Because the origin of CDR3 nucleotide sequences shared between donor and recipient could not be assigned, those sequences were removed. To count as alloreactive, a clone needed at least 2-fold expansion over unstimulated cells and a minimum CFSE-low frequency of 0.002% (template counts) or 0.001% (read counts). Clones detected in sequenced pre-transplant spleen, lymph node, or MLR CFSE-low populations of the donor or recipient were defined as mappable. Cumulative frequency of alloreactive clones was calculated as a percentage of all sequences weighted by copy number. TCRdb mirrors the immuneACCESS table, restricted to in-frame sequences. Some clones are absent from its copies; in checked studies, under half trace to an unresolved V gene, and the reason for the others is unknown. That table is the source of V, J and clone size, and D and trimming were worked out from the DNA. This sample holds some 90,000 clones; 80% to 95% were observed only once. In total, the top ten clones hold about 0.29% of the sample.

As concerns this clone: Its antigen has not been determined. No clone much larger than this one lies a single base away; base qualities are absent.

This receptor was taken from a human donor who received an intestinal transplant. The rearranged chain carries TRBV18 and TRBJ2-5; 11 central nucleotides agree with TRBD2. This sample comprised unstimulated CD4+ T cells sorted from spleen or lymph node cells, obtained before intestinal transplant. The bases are TGTGCCAGCTCACCCCCACTAGCGGGAGAAGAGACCCAGTACTTC. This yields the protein CASSPPLAGEETQYF.